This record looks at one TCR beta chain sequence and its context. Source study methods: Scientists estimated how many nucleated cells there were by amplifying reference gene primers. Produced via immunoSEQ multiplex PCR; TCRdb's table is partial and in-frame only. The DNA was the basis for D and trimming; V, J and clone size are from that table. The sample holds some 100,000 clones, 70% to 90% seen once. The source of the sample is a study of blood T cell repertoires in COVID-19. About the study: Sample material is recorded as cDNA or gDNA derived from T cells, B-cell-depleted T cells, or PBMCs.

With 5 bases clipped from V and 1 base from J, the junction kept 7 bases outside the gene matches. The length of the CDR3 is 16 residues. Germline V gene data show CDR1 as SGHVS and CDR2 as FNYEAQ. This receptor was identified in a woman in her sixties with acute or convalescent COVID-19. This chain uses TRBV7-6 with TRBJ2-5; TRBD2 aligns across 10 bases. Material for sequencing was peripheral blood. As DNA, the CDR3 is TGTGCCAGCAGCCCCCTGTGGACTAGCGGCCAAGAGACCCAGTACTTC. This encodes CASSPLWTSGQETQYF.